This T cell receptor (beta chain) was captured by sequencing in a study of T cell repertoires in cytomegalovirus infection. Across the study: In the study, CMV epitopes included recently identified HLA-C-restricted and well-studied HLA-B-restricted ones. CMV infection and matching HLA type were both indicated by public TCR beta signatures.

In this sample, this clonotype turned up a few times. Its antigen remains unknown. TCRdb reprocessed the reads via MiXCR and lists one record per CDR3 protein. This table has 370,000 or so distinct CDR3 sequences, about a third appearing once. Trimming stripped 10 bases from V and 4 bases from J, with 19 bases between. Germline CDR1 is MNHEY and CDR2 is SVGEGT. The CDR3 is 14 amino acids. The receptor comes from a human donor in good health (CMV status not recorded). Some clones in this sample may be carry-over from other donors' samples. The rearrangement links TRBV6-2 or TRBV6-3 to TRBJ1-2, with D maybe TRBD1 (6 bases). Sequencing used cultured PBMCs, obtained from culture after CMV antigen stimulation. CDR3 sequence reads: CATKRTAGPYGYTF. The CDR3 bases are TGTGCCACAAAGCGGACAGCGGGCCCCTATGGCTACACCTTC.